This T cell receptor (beta chain) was captured by sequencing in a study of T cells in Graves' hyperthyroidism and ophthalmopathy. The study's findings and limits: Ophthalmopathy, which appeared later, was predicted by the model a median about 6 months before onset.

RNA transcripts served as the template for amplifying TCR beta CDR3 regions. The HTBI set primed first-round TCR CDR3 RT-PCR. TCRdb fed the multiplex PCR reads into MiXCR, producing one record per CDR3 protein. Here the sample spans 500,000 to 700,000 distinct CDR3 sequences, 15% to 20% being singletons. To note about this clonotype: Its antigen is not identified.

CDR1 is MNHEY and CDR2 is SVGEGT in the germline V gene. CDR3 length equals 16 residues. Deletions cut 7 bases from V and 7 bases from J, with 22 bases between. Subjects aged 18 to 65 presented with newly diagnosed hyperthyroidism of less than 2 months' duration. PBMCs were obtained from over 8.5 ml fresh peripheral blood. This chain uses TRBV6-2 or TRBV6-3 with TRBJ1-4; D gene uncertain. What was sequenced was blood. This receptor was taken from a woman younger than 35 with Graves' hyperthyroidism. CDR3: CASNKNRPLLGEKLFF. CDR3 sequence (DNA): TGTGCCAGCAATAAAAACCGGCCTCTGCTGGGTGAAAAACTGTTTTTT.